This T cell receptor beta chain was identified in a study of PD-1 blockade in classical Hodgkin lymphoma. The wider study: Every 2 weeks, patients got 3 mg/kg intravenous nivolumab. The study, taken as a whole, reports: Compared with healthy donors, newly diagnosed patients reportedly showed lower baseline TCR diversity. CD4+ TCR diversity, unlike CD8+, climbed significantly by C4D1. Complete responders' baseline diversity resembled that of newly diagnosed patients.

All the patients suffered relapse after autologous stem cell transplantation, and brentuximab vedotin exposure differed. Profiled with immunoSEQ multiplex PCR; TCRdb holds only in-frame clones, not every one. The sample holds 10,000 to 14,000 clones, about 79% seen once. As concerns this clone: What it binds is unknown.

Sequenced material: peripheral blood mononuclear cells (PBMCs), taken at baseline. The source of this sequence is a human donor with classical Hodgkin lymphoma.

CDR3 nucleotide sequence: TGTGCCAGCAGTGACTTGTACACCATATATTTT. It specifies CASSDLYTIYF. The chain combines TRBV2 with TRBJ1-3; D gene uncertain. Trimming removed 3 bases at V and 8 bases at J, with 5 bases between. The length of the CDR3 is 11 residues. Germline CDR1 is SNHLY and CDR2 is FYNNEI.